These T cell receptor beta chains were read from a single sample in a study of neoadjuvant anti-PD-1 for oral cavity cancer. Data came from immunoSEQ multiplex PCR; TCRdb stores just in-frame clones and leaves some out. The sample lists some 11,000 clones; over 40% were seen once. The sample was tumor tissue, taken before nivolumab (anti-PD-1) treatment. Receptors originate from a person between 35 and 79 years old with oral cavity squamous cell carcinoma. Both conserved end residues are trimmed from each CDR3. The order of the fields is V gene, clone size, CDR3 protein. Part of the rows lack a size; the others show once, few, many or a class for expanded clones.

TRBV5-4	medium-sized	ASSNIATNEKLF
TRBV7-9	-	ASSDNTKQNTGELF
TRBV10-3	once	AIRLEGPGNTIY
TRBV4-3	-	ASSPRTWKDTEAF
TRBV6-1	-	ASNPPQGQNTEAF
TRBV19	once	ASSQPGYTDTQY
TRBV6-5	-	ASSYHRDSNQPQH
TRBV15	once	ATSSDDTGELF
TRBV25-1	-	ASSEYERGSGYT
TRBV7-9	-	ASSSLQGISEQY
TRBV5-1	-	ASSLGDLGEKLF
TRBV7-6	once	ASSRRYSYNEQF
TRBV30	few	AWSAEFSGTVGTEAF
TRBV7-8	-	ASSARQGFSQPQH
TRBV19	few	ASSQVGQGLTDTQY
TRBV18	-	ASSPQVSYEQY
TRBV4-3	-	ASSQARTLMNTEAF